This T cell receptor (beta chain) was sequenced for a study of T cell responses to AZD1222 COVID-19 vaccine. The study's findings and limits: The study identified only 6 or 7 AZD1222 recipients as seropositive at baseline. Spike as a whole was targeted by vaccine-associated CD4 TCRs, dominant at 160-218 and 743-854.

Points on this clone: Its antigen is unknown.

Measured with immunoSEQ multiplex PCR; TCRdb has only the in-frame clones, and not every one. Of more than 80,000 clones detected, around 91% appear once; the ten largest clones hold roughly 2.7%. V shed 0 bases and J shed 4 bases, with 10 bases lying between them. CDR3 length: 15 residues. Per germline, CDR1 LGHDT and CDR2 YNNKEL (reference sequence). The sample was peripheral blood, taken 28 days after the second AZD1222 dose. The V and J genes are TRBV3-1 (or the pseudogene TRBV3-2) and TRBJ1-3; D is possibly TRBD1 (5 bases). This clonotype was obtained from an adult who received the AZD1222 COVID-19 vaccine. The CDR3 sequence is CASSQDGTDGNTIYF. CDR3 nucleotide sequence: TGTGCCAGCAGCCAAGATGGGACGGACGGAAACACCATATATTTT.